One and the same sample provided the 4 T cell receptor beta chains below, sequenced in a study of cytomegalovirus exposure and HLA in healthy donors. Method: immunoSEQ multiplex PCR; TCRdb's copy keeps in-frame clones and lacks some. The data show 100,000 to 150,000 clones, roughly 82% seen once. The sequenced sample was PBMCs. The receptors were sampled from a man aged 18 to 30 in good health and CMV-seronegative.

This clone was counted only a few times. The CDR3 bases are TGTGCCAGCAGTGATAGGGGTAGCGGCCACAATGAGCAGTTCTTC. As protein: CASSDRGSGHNEQFF. The chain carries TRBV6-1 and TRBJ2-1, with D possibly TRBD2 on 6 matching bases. The V end lost 3 bases, the J end lost 5 bases, and 14 bases lay between the germline ends. The CDR3 is made up of 15 amino acids. Germline values: CDR1 MNHNS, CDR2 SASEGT.

This clone was detected once. J is TRBJ2-3 and V is TRBV5-1; weak D call: TRBD2 (6 bases). The V end lost 0 bases, the J end lost 0 bases, and 14 bases lay between the germline ends. Germline V gene lookup returns CDR1 SGHRS and CDR2 YFSETQ. The CDR3 covers 17 residues. This CDR3 reads CASSLGGGIASTDTQYF. Written as DNA, the CDR3 is TGCGCCAGCAGCTTGGGGGGCGGGATCGCTAGCACAGATACGCAGTATTTT.

The gene calls are TRBV7-2 and TRBJ1-1; D perhaps matches TRBD1 (6 bases). V lost 1 base, J lost 6 bases, and 15 bases lay in between. CDR1 is SGHTA and CDR2 is FQGNSA in the germline V gene. The CDR3 is made up of 15 amino acids. In DNA form, the CDR3 reads TGTGCCAGCAGCTTAGGGGCGGCAGGGGCCCCTGAAGCTTTCTTT. Its translation is CASSLGAAGAPEAFF.

A single count supports this clone. This sequence joins TRBV7-2 and TRBJ2-3; possibly TRBD1 for D (6 bases). Germline loops: CDR1 SGHTA, CDR2 FQGNSA. The germline V and J ends were trimmed by 8 bases and 2 bases, with 14 bases remaining between them. CDR3 length: 14 residues. The CDR3 sequence is CASAEQGFTDTQYF. As DNA, the CDR3 is TGTGCCAGCGCGGAGCAGGGGTTCACAGATACGCAGTATTTT.